Given below is one T cell receptor beta chain in context. Its antigen remains undetermined. Within one base of it there is no much larger clone, and no base qualities were kept. Instrument used: Illumina NovaSeq 6000. TCR cDNA was synthesized by 5'RACE template switching, through which a universal primer site and unique molecular identifiers were introduced. Priming of cDNA synthesis was performed from both the TCR alpha and TCR beta constant segments. Libraries were amplified in two PCR steps, with sample barcodes and sequencing adapters added in the second step. Sequencing of the libraries was done on either Illumina HiSeq 2500 (2x100 bp) or NovaSeq (2x150 bp). Per the authors' processing: MIGEC handled demultiplexing of reads and collapsing into UMI consensus sequences, while MiXCR performed V(D)J alignment. Using edgeR on replicate PBMC samples, clonotypes were called vaccine-responding if FDR was below 0.01 and the log2 fold change was above 5 up to day 15. Each bulk clonotype was labeled CD4 or CD8 based on which sequenced repertoire, CD4 or CD8, contained the clonotype at higher abundance. The public reads were reanalyzed by TCRdb: fastp trimming at Q25, MiXCR alignment, in-frame beta chains only. Each entry merges the rows of one CDR3 protein and shows their most common DNA and genes. TCRdb's processing, not the authors' own work, is the source of the V and J calls. In this sample the table shows approximately 450,000 distinct CDR3 sequences, 18% of which occur a single time. 15% to 20% of the sample rests with the top ten.

This sample is drawn from a study of T cells after yellow fever vaccination (dated by TCRdb to the late 2010s). Concerning the study at large: The SMART-Seq v4 Ultra Low Input RNA kit was used to prepare libraries from fractions with low cell numbers. To track T-cell clones before and after primary and booster YFV17D yellow fever vaccination, bulk TCR alpha and beta repertoires were sequenced longitudinally. The cohort comprised two healthy male donors, one aged 18 to 29 and one aged 30 to 39 years. Blood was drawn at multiple timepoints before and after primary and secondary immunization, with bulk PBMC replicates and cell subsets isolated.

The sample's treatment or condition label is to be understood as: live attenuated yellow fever vaccine strain. At each blood-draw timepoint, two biological replicates of bulk PBMCs were collected. PBMCs were isolated from peripheral blood using a standard Ficoll-Paque protocol. TriZol was used to extract RNA from bulk PBMCs, from CD4 and CD8 fractions, and from dextramer-positive and dextramer-negative fractions. Findings and caveats that apply to the study as a whole: The secondary T-cell response was weaker than the primary response but faster, peaking on day 5 instead of day 15. The study included only two donors, which limits how far the findings can be generalized. Because abundant contaminating clonotypes from the bulk population could be contained in FACS-sorted repertoires, computational filtering was required. After the booster, most of the clones that had expanded following primary vaccination were detected again (just under 97% of CD4 and roughly nine tenths of CD8), which suggests that memory was broadly maintained. A small fraction of clonotypes appeared in both the CD4 and CD8 compartments, likely as a result of convergent recombination.

The sequenced sample was PBMCs, obtained before the yellow fever booster vaccination. This clonotype was sampled from a young man who received the YFV17D yellow fever vaccine.

The DNA reads as follows: TGTGCCAGCAGTTTACTGGTCGAAGGTACGCAGTATTTT. This yields the protein CASSLLVEGTQYF. Recombination linked TRBV27 to TRBJ2-3, with no D gene named confidently. Per the germline V gene (reference sequence), MNHEY is the CDR1 and SMNVEV is the CDR2. The CDR3 contains 13 residues, cysteine and phenylalanine counted. The DNA shown is the 39-base CDR3, in frame from base 1. Deletion took 2 bases off V and 8 bases off J, with a span of 11 bases between the germline ends.